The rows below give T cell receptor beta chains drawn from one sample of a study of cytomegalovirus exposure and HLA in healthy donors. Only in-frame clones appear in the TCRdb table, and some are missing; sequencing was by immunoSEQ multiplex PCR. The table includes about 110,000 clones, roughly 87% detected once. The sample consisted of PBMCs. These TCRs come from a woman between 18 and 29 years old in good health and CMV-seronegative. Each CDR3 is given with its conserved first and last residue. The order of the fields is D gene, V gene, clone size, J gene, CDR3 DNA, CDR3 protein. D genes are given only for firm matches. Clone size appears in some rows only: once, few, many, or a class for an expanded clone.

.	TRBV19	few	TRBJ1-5	TGTGCCAGTAAGGAGGGAAATCAGCCCCAGCATTTT	CASKEGNQPQHF
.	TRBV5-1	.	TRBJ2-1	TGCGCCAGCAGCCTAGACGGACTCTACAATGAGCAGTTCTTC	CASSLDGLYNEQFF
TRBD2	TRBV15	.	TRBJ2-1	TGTGCCACCAGCACTAGCGGGGGACTCGCGGGTTACAATGAGCAGTTCTTC	CATSTSGGLAGYNEQFF
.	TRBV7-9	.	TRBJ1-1	TGTGCCAGCACCTCGGTGGGGGGTTCAGTGAACACTGAAGCTTTCTTT	CASTSVGGSVNTEAFF
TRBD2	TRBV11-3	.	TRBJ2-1	TGTGCCAGCAGCTCCTGGGGGGGCAATGAGCAGTTCTTC	CASSSWGGNEQFF
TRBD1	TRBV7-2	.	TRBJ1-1	TGTGCCAGCAGCCAACAGGGGCTGAACACTGAAGCTTTCTTT	CASSQQGLNTEAFF
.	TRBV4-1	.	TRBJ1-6	TGCGCCAGCAGCCAAGAAGAAGGCAGGGGAAGATCTTATAATTCACCCCTCCACTTT	CASSQEEGRGRSYNSPLHF
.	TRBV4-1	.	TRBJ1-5	TGCGCCAGCAGCCAAGTGGGAGGGCCCCAGCATTTT	CASSQVGGPQHF
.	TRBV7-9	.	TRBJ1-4	TGTGCCAGCAGCTTAATCAGGCCTCACCTCGAAAAACTGTTTTTT	CASSLIRPHLEKLFF
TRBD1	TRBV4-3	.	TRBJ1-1	TGCGCCAGCAGCCAAGATGGGAACAGGGGTACTGAAGCTTTCTTT	CASSQDGNRGTEAFF
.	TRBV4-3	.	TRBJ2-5	TGCGCCAGCAGCCAAGGGCAAGGGGTTCAAGAGACCCAGTACTTC	CASSQGQGVQETQYF
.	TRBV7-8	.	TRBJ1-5	TGTGCCAGCAGCTGGACAGGCAATCAGCCCCAGCATTTT	CASSWTGNQPQHF
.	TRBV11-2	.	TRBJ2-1	TGTGCCAGCAGCTTAGGAGGCGGGCTTGTGAATGAGCAGTTCTTC	CASSLGGGLVNEQFF
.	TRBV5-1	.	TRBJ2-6	TGCGCCAGCAGCCCCGAGGGGGTGCGACGCTCTGGGGCCAACGTCCTGACTTTC	CASSPEGVRRSGANVLTF
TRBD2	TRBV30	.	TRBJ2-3	TGTGCCTGGAGCGCACTAGCGGGGACAGATACGCAGTATTTT	CAWSALAGTDTQYF
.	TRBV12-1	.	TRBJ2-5	TGTGCCAGCAGCTTTCCCCCTAGCGGGGATCGAGGGGAGACCCAGTACTTC	CASSFPPSGDRGETQYF
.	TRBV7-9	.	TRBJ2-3	TGTGCCAGCAGCCCTAAGCCAGGGGTTGGAGATACGCAGTATTTT	CASSPKPGVGDTQYF
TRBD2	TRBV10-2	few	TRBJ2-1	TGCGCCAGCAAAAGAGCGGGGGGCCAGGGGGGGGAGCAGTTCTTC	CASKRAGGQGGEQFF
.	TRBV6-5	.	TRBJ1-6	TGTGCCAGCAGTTCCCTCTTCCGGGATTCACCCCTCCACTTT	CASSSLFRDSPLHF
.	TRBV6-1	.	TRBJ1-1	TGTGCCAGTACATCGAGGACAAACACTGAAGCTTTCTTT	CASTSRTNTEAFF
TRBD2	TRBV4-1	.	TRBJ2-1	TGCGCCAGCAGCCATTTTAGCGGGAGTTCTAGTGAGCAGTTCTTC	CASSHFSGSSSEQFF
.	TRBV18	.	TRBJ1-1	TGTGCCAGCTCACCATCCCCAGGGCTAACGAACACTGAAGCTTTCTTT	CASSPSPGLTNTEAFF
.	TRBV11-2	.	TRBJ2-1	TGTGCCAGCAGCTTAGATTCCCACCGACTAGTTTACAGTTCCCACAATGAGCAGTTCTTC	CASSLDSHRLVYSSHNEQFF
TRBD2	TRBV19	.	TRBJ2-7	TGTGCCGTTCAGAGGGAGGGGTTTTCCTACGAGCAGTACTTC	CAVQREGFSYEQYF
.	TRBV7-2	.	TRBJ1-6	TGTGCCAGCGGGGGGAGCTCCTATAATTCACCCCTCCACTTT	CASGGSSYNSPLHF
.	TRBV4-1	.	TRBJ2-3	TGCGCCAGCCGGGTACGGCCCCAGTTGAGAGATACGCAGTATTTT	CASRVRPQLRDTQYF
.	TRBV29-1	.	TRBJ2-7	TGCAGCGTCGACTGGAGTACGATCGGGGAGCAGTACTTC	CSVDWSTIGEQYF
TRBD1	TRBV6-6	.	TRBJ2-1	TGTGCCAGCCTCGTGGGACAGCCCAACAATGAGCAGTTCTTC	CASLVGQPNNEQFF
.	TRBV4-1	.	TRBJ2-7	TGCGCCAGCAGCCAAGGGGCTAGCCAGAGTCACGAGCAGTACTTC	CASSQGASQSHEQYF
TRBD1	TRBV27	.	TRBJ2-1	TGTGCCAGCAGCCTTGACAGGGGCCATGAGCAGTTCTTC	CASSLDRGHEQFF
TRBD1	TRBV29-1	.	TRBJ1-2	TGCAGCGTTGACTGGAGGGGGCAGGGCTATGGCTACACCTTC	CSVDWRGQGYGYTF
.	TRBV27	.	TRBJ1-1	TGTGCCAGCAGTTCCATGAACACTGAAGCTTTCTTT	CASSSMNTEAFF
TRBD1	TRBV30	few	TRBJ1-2	TGTGCCTGGAGTGTCTCCCTACAGGGGGGAGGTGGCTACACCTTC	CAWSVSLQGGGGYTF
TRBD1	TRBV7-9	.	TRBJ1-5	TGTGCCAGCAGCCATGACAGGGATCAGCCCCAGCATTTT	CASSHDRDQPQHF
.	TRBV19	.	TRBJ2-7	TGTGCCAGTAGTATACGGTTTCTGAGCTACGAGCAGTACTTC	CASSIRFLSYEQYF
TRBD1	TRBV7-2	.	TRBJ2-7	TGTGCCAGCAGCTTATTCGGGACAGGGGCCCACGAGCAGTACTTC	CASSLFGTGAHEQYF
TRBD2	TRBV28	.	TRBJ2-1	TGTGCCATCGACGGGGGAGGGGCGCCGGATGAGCAGTTCTTC	CAIDGGGAPDEQFF
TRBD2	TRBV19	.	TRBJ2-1	TGTGCCAGTAGTATCCTCTCCGGGGGGGACAATGAGCAGTTCTTC	CASSILSGGDNEQFF
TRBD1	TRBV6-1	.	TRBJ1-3	TGTGCCAGCAGTGAAGAGGGACAGGGCTCTGGAAACACCATATATTTT	CASSEEGQGSGNTIYF
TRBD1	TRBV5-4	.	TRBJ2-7	TGTGCCAGCAGCTTTACGGGACAGCTCTACGAGCAGTACTTC	CASSFTGQLYEQYF
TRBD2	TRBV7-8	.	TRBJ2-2	TGTGCCAGCAGCCCCATCGGGGGGAACATCGGGGAGCTGTTTTTT	CASSPIGGNIGELFF
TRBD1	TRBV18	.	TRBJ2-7	TGTGCCAGCTCACCACTTAGGCACGAACAGGGGGCGAGATCCTACGAGCAGTACTTC	CASSPLRHEQGARSYEQYF
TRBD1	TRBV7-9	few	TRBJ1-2	TGTGCCAGCAGCTTCCGACAGGGGGGTTTTGATGGCTACACCTTC	CASSFRQGGFDGYTF
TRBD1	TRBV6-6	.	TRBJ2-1	TGTGCCAGCAGCGGCACACAGGGGGGCTCCTACAATGAGCAGTTCTTC	CASSGTQGGSYNEQFF
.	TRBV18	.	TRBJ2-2	TGTGCCAGCTCACCGGAAGGAGGCGCGAACACCGGGGAGCTGTTTTTT	CASSPEGGANTGELFF
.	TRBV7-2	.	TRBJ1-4	TGTGCCAGCAGCTTATGGGGCCCTCCTGATGAAAAACTGTTTTTT	CASSLWGPPDEKLFF
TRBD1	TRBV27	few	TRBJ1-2	TGTGCCAGCAGTGGCACAGGGGTTAACTATGGCTACACCTTC	CASSGTGVNYGYTF
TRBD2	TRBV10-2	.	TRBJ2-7	TGCGCCAGCAAAGGGACTAGCGGGAGGGAGGGGCAGTACTTC	CASKGTSGREGQYF
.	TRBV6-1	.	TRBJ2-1	TGTGCCAGCAGTGCAACTCAGGCTTCCTACAATGAGCAGTTCTTC	CASSATQASYNEQFF
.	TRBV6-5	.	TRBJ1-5	TGTGCCAGCAGAACAGGGAGCAATCAGCCCCAGCATTTT	CASRTGSNQPQHF